Given below is one T cell receptor (beta chain) in context. No DNA is given; TCRdb re-called the 5' RACE reads and lists each CDR3 protein once. Seen in this sample are 300,000 to 400,000 distinct CDR3 sequences; the ten most common clones hold around 2%. In germline, CDR1 is SGHRS, CDR2 YFSETQ. CDR3 length equals 15 residues. These data are taken from a study of monozygotic twins with inflammatory bowel disease. The chain has TRBV5-1 and TRBJ2-4; TCRdb designates TRBD2, a call that cannot be tested without DNA. This clonotype was obtained from a human donor with ulcerative colitis or Crohn's disease, or a healthy co-twin of an affected twin (not recorded which). Source material: blood. The CDR3 reads CAPRAGTIAKNIQYF.